What follows is one TCR beta chain and its context. Its target is not known. The entry originates in a study of CD8 T cells in ankylosing spondylitis. Quantitative molecular-barcoded 5'-RACE generated the TCR beta libraries. TCRdb re-derived calls from the 5' RACE reads in MiXCR, one entry per CDR3 protein. Among fewer than 750,000 distinct CDR3 sequences listed, about 20% were seen once. General study findings and limits: Within peripheral blood, clones linked to disease were CD8+ and relatively rare. Existing reports had already noted some motif variants in reactive arthritis synovial fluid and blood. Matched ankylosing spondylitis synovial fluid reportedly contained a significantly enriched population of disease-linked clones. About 8 highly homologous variants made up a TCR beta motif, and this motif appeared characteristic of ankylosing spondylitis blood.

This TCR was sampled from a male donor with ankylosing spondylitis. Material: blood, either unsorted or a sorted T cell fraction (not recorded which).

The CDR3 spells CASSWATRAPPDTQYF. CDR3 sequence (DNA): TGTGCCAGCAGCTGGGCCACGCGGGCCCCGCCGGATACGCAGTATTTT. The chain is built from TRBV6-2 or TRBV6-3 and TRBJ2-3; a possible D gene is TRBD2 (5 bases). The CDR3 totals 16 residues. CDR1 is MNHEY and CDR2 is SVGEGT in the germline V gene. V lost 6 bases to trimming and J lost 6 bases, with 22 bases between them.